This is a list of T cell receptor beta chains from one sample in a study of response to subunit inactivated influenza vaccine. TCRdb itself ran the RT-PCR reads through MiXCR, one entry per CDR3 protein. This sample has 650,000 to 800,000 distinct CDR3 sequences, with less than 20% found just once. This specimen consisted of PBMCs from blood, obtained about 5 days after vaccination. All receptors come from a man aged 45-65 years who received an inactivated influenza vaccine. Each CDR3 is given with its conserved first and last residue. Each record gives: J gene, D gene, V gene, clone size, CDR3 DNA, CDR3 protein. D genes are given only for firm matches. Clone size is shown for a subset of rows, as once, few, many or a class of expanded clone.

TRBJ2-7,TRBD2,TRBV5-1,few,TGCGCCAGCAGCTTGGTAACTAGCGGGAGCGGGGAGCAGTACTTC,CASSLVTSGSGEQYF
TRBJ2-5,NA,TRBV7-2,NA,TGTGCCAGCAGCTTATCCAGGGGCAAAGAGACCCAGTACTTC,CASSLSRGKETQYF
TRBJ2-5,NA,TRBV20-1,NA,TGCAGTGCTAGTTGGGGGGACCTGCAAGAGACCCAGTACTTC,CSASWGDLQETQYF
TRBJ2-5,NA,TRBV7-2,NA,TGTGCCAGCAGCACGCCATGGACACCTCAAGAGACCCAGTACTTC,CASSTPWTPQETQYF
TRBJ2-1,NA,TRBV20-1,few,TGCAGTAGCCCCGGAAGCTCCTACAATGAGCAGTTCTTC,CSSPGSSYNEQFF
TRBJ2-2,NA,TRBV9,NA,TGTGCCAGCAAAGACAGGTTAGCGAACACCGGGGAGCTGTTTTTT,CASKDRLANTGELFF
TRBJ2-7,NA,TRBV10-3,NA,TGTGCCATCAGTGACCACGGCGCCAGCTCCTACGAGCAGTACTTC,CAISDHGASSYEQYF
TRBJ2-3,NA,TRBV7-2,many,TGTGCCAGCAGCTTAGGCGTCTTGGCGGAAACAGATACGCAGTATTTT,CASSLGVLAETDTQYF
TRBJ1-4,TRBD1,TRBV2,NA,TGTACCAGCAGTGCCACAGGGGGCCATGAGGAAAAACTGTTTTTT,CTSSATGGHEEKLFF
TRBJ1-2,NA,TRBV6-5,NA,TGTGCCAGCAGATCAGGGAACGGCTACACCTTC,CASRSGNGYTF
TRBJ1-2,TRBD1,TRBV29-1,many,TGCAGCGTTTCTGGACAGGGGGCGGAAGGCTACACCTTC,CSVSGQGAEGYTF
TRBJ2-2,NA,TRBV5-6,NA,TGTGCCAGCAGCTTGAGTCGGAGCGCGAACACCGGGGAGCTGTTTTTT,CASSLSRSANTGELFF
TRBJ1-2,NA,TRBV20-1,few,TGCAGTGCTAGAGACGGGGAGAACTATGGCTACACCTTC,CSARDGENYGYTF
TRBJ2-1,TRBD2,TRBV20-1,few,TGCAGTGCTAAAGCTAGCGGGAGCTACAATGAGCAGTTCTTC,CSAKASGSYNEQFF
TRBJ1-2,TRBD1,TRBV27,NA,TGTGCCAGCAGTTCGGGGACAGGGTTTGGCTACACCTTC,CASSSGTGFGYTF
TRBJ1-4,NA,TRBV20-1,few,TGCAGTGCTAGAGATTTTAAGATCGGATCCCAAAAACTGTTTTTT,CSARDFKIGSQKLFF
TRBJ2-1,NA,TRBV2,few,TGTGCCAGCAGTGAAGCGCTGGCTTATGAGCAGTTCTTC,CASSEALAYEQFF
TRBJ2-7,NA,TRBV6-5,NA,TGTGCCAGCAGTTACACCGGGTTCCTAAGGACCTACGAGCAGTACTTC,CASSYTGFLRTYEQYF
TRBJ2-5,NA,TRBV5-1,few,TGCGCCAGCAGCTTGTTCGACAGGAGAGCGGGGACCCAGTACTTC,CASSLFDRRAGTQYF
TRBJ2-7,NA,TRBV20-1,NA,TGCAGTGCTAGAGAAGAGAGGAGACTCTTCTCATACGAGCAGTACTTC,CSAREERRLFSYEQYF
TRBJ2-3,NA,TRBV20-1,NA,TGCAGTGCTAGTTCGCACAGCACAGATACGCAGTATTTT,CSASSHSTDTQYF
TRBJ1-5,NA,TRBV7-8,NA,TGTGCCAGCAGCTTAAGTAGTTGGAGGGGTGGTCAGCCCCAGCATTTT,CASSLSSWRGGQPQHF
TRBJ2-3,TRBD2,TRBV20-1,few,TGCAGTGCTAGTAGCGGGGCCTTTGCCGATACGCAGTATTTT,CSASSGAFADTQYF
TRBJ2-1,NA,TRBV11-2,many,TGTGCCAGCAGCTTAGGTCTAAAAAATGAGCAGTTCTTC,CASSLGLKNEQFF
TRBJ1-1,NA,TRBV9,few,TGTGCCAGCAGCTCCTCCACAGGGACGACTGAAGCTTTCTTT,CASSSSTGTTEAFF
TRBJ2-1,TRBD2,TRBV18,few,TGTGCCAGCACCCGACTAGCGGGGGACGGTGAGCAGTTCTTC,CASTRLAGDGEQFF
TRBJ2-7,NA,TRBV29-1,NA,TGCAGCGTGTCCGTGGGGTCCCACGAGCAGTGCTTC,CSVSVGSHEQCF
TRBJ1-4,TRBD1,TRBV5-6,few,TGTGCCAGCAGCGCCGGGACAGGCCAAAAACTGTTTTTT,CASSAGTGQKLFF
TRBJ1-2,NA,TRBV7-9,NA,TGTGCCAGGAGCTTTTCTCCGGGAGTAAGTGGCTACACCTTC,CARSFSPGVSGYTF
TRBJ2-1,NA,TRBV6-6,NA,TGTGCCAGCAGTTACGTCCCAATTAATGAGCAGTTCTTC,CASSYVPINEQFF
TRBJ1-6,TRBD1,TRBV5-1,NA,TGCGCCAGCAGCTCCGACAGGGCAGGATCACCCCTCCACTTT,CASSSDRAGSPLHF
TRBJ2-1,TRBD1,TRBV5-5,NA,TGTGCCAGCAGCCTGGGACAGGGGGTGGGTGAGCAGTTCTTC,CASSLGQGVGEQFF
TRBJ2-7,NA,TRBV7-9,NA,TGTGCCAGCAGCTTAGTGCTAGCACCTATCTACGAGCAGTACTTC,CASSLVLAPIYEQYF
TRBJ2-7,TRBD2,TRBV6-2/TRBV6-3,NA,TGTGCCAGCACCACGACTAGCGGGAGTTTCTACGAGCAGTACTTC,CASTTTSGSFYEQYF
TRBJ2-6,TRBD1,TRBV20-1,few,TGCAGTGCTAGGGCCACAGGGGCTGGGGCCAACGTCCTGACTTTC,CSARATGAGANVLTF
TRBJ2-3,TRBD2,TRBV6-1,few,TGTGCCAGCAGCCCTAAGGCTAGCGGGAGCGCCACAGATACGCAGTATTTT,CASSPKASGSATDTQYF
TRBJ1-3,NA,TRBV12-3/TRBV12-4,NA,TGTGCCAGCAGTTTGCGAGAACCGTCTGGAAACACCATATATTTT,CASSLREPSGNTIYF
TRBJ2-4,NA,TRBV5-6,few,TGTGCCAGCAGCCGGGACGGGGACGGAAGGATTCAGTACTTC,CASSRDGDGRIQYF
TRBJ2-1,NA,TRBV11-2,NA,TGTGCCAGCAGCTTAGAACGCGGTGGTGGCCCCTACAATGAGCAGTTCTTC,CASSLERGGGPYNEQFF
TRBJ2-3,NA,TRBV7-9,few,TGTGCCAGCAGCCCCATCTCAGGGGCAGGGCGCACAGATACGCAGTATTTT,CASSPISGAGRTDTQYF
TRBJ2-1,TRBD1,TRBV7-9,many,TGTGCCAGCAGCTTAAGGACAGGGGGTTACAATGAGCAGTTCTTC,CASSLRTGGYNEQFF
TRBJ2-1,TRBD2,TRBV10-3,many,TGTGCCATCACCCGGGGAGCGGGAGTGGACAATGAGCAGTTCTTC,CAITRGAGVDNEQFF
TRBJ1-2,NA,TRBV9,NA,TGTGCCAGCAGCCCCGGAGGGCCCGGGTATGGCTACACCTTC,CASSPGGPGYGYTF
TRBJ2-1,NA,TRBV27,few,TGTGCCAGCAGTCCACAGGGCGTCAGCTCCTACAATGAGCAGTTCTTC,CASSPQGVSSYNEQFF
TRBJ1-5,NA,TRBV12-3/TRBV12-4,NA,TGTGCCAGCAGGTACACGACAGGCACCATGAGCAATCAGCCCCAGCATTTT,CASRYTTGTMSNQPQHF
TRBJ2-5,NA,TRBV4-2,few,TGTGCCAGCAGCCAAGGATTAACCGCCCCACGGAGCGGGGAGACCCAGTACTTC,CASSQGLTAPRSGETQYF
TRBJ1-2,NA,TRBV20-1,few,TGCAGTGCTAGGACAGTCCTTTACCCTAACTATGGCTACACCTTC,CSARTVLYPNYGYTF
TRBJ1-5,NA,TRBV7-2,NA,TGTGCCAGCAGCTTACTGACATCCCGCAATCAGCCCCAGCATTTT,CASSLLTSRNQPQHF
TRBJ1-5,NA,TRBV7-9,NA,TGTGCCAGCAGCTCCCCTAAGGAGGGAAGCAATCAGCCCCAGCATTTT,CASSSPKEGSNQPQHF
TRBJ2-7,TRBD1,TRBV4-2,few,TGTGCCAGCAGCCAAGACTCGGGACAGGGGCCATACGAGCAGTACTTC,CASSQDSGQGPYEQYF
TRBJ2-1,NA,TRBV2,NA,TGTGCCAGCAGGCGCAATGAGCAGTTCTTC,CASRRNEQFF
TRBJ2-7,NA,TRBV25-1,few,TGTGCCAGCAGCGAAACAGCCGCCTACGAGCAGTACTTC,CASSETAAYEQYF
TRBJ1-6,TRBD1,TRBV20-1,few,TGCAGTGCCCCCGGGACAGGGTTTGGAGCCCTCCACTTT,CSAPGTGFGALHF